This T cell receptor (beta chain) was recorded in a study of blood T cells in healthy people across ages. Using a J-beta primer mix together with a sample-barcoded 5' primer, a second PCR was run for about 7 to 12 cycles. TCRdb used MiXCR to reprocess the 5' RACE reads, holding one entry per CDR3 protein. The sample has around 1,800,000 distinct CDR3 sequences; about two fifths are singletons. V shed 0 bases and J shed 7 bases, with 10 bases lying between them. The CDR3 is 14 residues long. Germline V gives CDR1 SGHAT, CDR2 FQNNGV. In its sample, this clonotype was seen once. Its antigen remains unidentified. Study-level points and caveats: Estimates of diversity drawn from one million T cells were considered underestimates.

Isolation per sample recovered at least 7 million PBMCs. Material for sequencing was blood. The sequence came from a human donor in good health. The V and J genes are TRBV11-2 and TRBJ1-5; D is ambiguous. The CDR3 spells CASSLDPTGQPQHF. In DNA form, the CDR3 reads TGTGCCAGCAGCTTAGATCCAACGGGCCAGCCCCAGCATTTT. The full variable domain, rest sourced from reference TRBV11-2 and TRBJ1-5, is EAGVAQSPRYKIIEKRQSVAFWCNPISGHATLYWYQQILGQGPKLLIQFQNNGVVDDSQLPKDRFSAERLKGVDSTLKIQPAKLEDSAVYLCASSLDPTGQPQHFGDGTRLSIL.